The rows below give T cell receptor beta chains drawn from one sample of a study of T and B cells in COVID-19 patients. One entry per CDR3 protein results from TCRdb running MiXCR on the multiplex PCR reads. This table holds 6,000 or so distinct CDR3 sequences, roughly 25% found once. The sequencing sample was made of blood. The receptors originated from a human donor with active COVID-19. Both conserved end residues are trimmed from each CDR3. The order of the fields is clone size, J gene, V gene, CDR3 protein. Clone size is stated in some rows and not others, as once, few, many or a class when expanded.

>medium-sized|TRBJ1-6|TRBV27
ASSPKWDSRSYNSPLH
>.|TRBJ2-3|TRBV5-4
ASTASGGSTDTQY
>.|TRBJ1-5|TRBV7-2
ASSLVGTGGEPQH
>medium-sized|TRBJ1-1|TRBV27
ASRVDRMGTEAF
>medium-sized|TRBJ2-7|TRBV15
ATSRVEAGEQY
>few|TRBJ2-3|TRBV6-5
ASSGGGLGVRDTQY
>many|TRBJ2-7|TRBV6-2/TRBV6-3
ASSRGLAYEQY
>many|TRBJ2-7|TRBV6-5
ASSYSREPGGRDEQY
>few|TRBJ1-6|TRBV6-5
ASKRESSYNSPLH
>medium-sized|TRBJ2-7|TRBV6-5
ASSNGAEQY
>.|TRBJ2-1|TRBV2
ASSDGRVGNEQF
>many|TRBJ1-2|TRBV6-5
ASSEAGTETYT
>few|TRBJ2-5|TRBV29-1
SVEAVGAQY
>medium-sized|TRBJ1-2|TRBV19
ASSLGTRPVYGYT
>.|TRBJ2-7|TRBV6-2/TRBV6-3
ASRDSQY
>.|TRBJ2-1|TRBV20-1
SARGGGSANEQF
>.|TRBJ2-3|TRBV11-2
ASRRDRGPDTQY
>few|TRBJ1-2|TRBV7-9
ASSPPPGRRYGYT
>medium-sized|TRBJ2-2|TRBV27
ASSFLSDRGFAGELF
>many|TRBJ1-1|TRBV27
ASSSQPGQGSRTEAF
>.|TRBJ2-2|TRBV7-9
ASSLSGLSGELF
>medium-sized|TRBJ1-6|TRBV19
ASSDSGQYNSPLH
>.|TRBJ2-1|TRBV10-2
ASSRPGNEQF
>few|TRBJ2-3|TRBV24-1
ATSDLGSTDTQY